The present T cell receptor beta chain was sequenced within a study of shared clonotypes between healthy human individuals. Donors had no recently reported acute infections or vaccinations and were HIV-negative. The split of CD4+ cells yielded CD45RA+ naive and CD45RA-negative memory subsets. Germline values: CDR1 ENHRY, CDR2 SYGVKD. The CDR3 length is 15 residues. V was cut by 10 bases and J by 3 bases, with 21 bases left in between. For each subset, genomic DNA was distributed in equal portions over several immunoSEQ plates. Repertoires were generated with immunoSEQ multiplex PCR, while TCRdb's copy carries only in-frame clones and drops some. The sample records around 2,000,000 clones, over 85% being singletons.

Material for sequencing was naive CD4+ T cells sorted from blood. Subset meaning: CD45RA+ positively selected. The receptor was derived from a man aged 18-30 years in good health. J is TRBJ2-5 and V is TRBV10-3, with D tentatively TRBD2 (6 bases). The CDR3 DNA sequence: TGTGCCACCGCCTGGGGGGTGAGGAGGGAAGAGACCCAGTACTTC. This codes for CATAWGVRREETQYF.